This T cell receptor beta chain came from a study of blood T cell repertoires in COVID-19. This CDR3 has 16 amino acids. From germline, CDR1 is SGHRS and CDR2 YFSETQ. V gave up 5 bases and J gave up 2 bases, with 16 bases separating them. Generated by immunoSEQ multiplex PCR, the TCRdb table keeps only in-frame clones and is missing some. The sample shows about 420,000 clones, about 90% of them seen only once. Sequenced material: peripheral blood. This chain joins TRBV5-1 and TRBJ2-2, with a tentative D call TRBD2 (7 bases). The TCR originated in a man between 18 and 29 years old with COVID-19, enrolled during active disease. CDR3 residues: CASSSRGGSNTGELFF. DNA for the CDR3: TGCGCCAGCAGTTCCCGCGGGGGCTCAAACACCGGGGAGCTGTTTTTT.